A single sample is the source of the 26 T cell receptor beta chains below, sequenced in a study of blood T cells in healthy people across ages. Alongside a J-beta primer mix, a sample-barcoded 5' primer served in a second PCR lasting about 6 to 12 cycles. TCRdb reprocessed the 5' RACE reads with MiXCR, giving one entry per CDR3 protein. The sample has some 940,000 distinct CDR3 sequences, almost 30% seen once. The sample was also reused in another study, on T cells of mothers and their children.

Specimen: blood. Every receptor here comes from a woman aged 40 to 49 in good health.

This clonotype has only a few counts. A much larger clone is a single base away; this may be a read error. The chain has TRBV10-3 and TRBJ2-1; 10 bases agree with TRBD2. J was trimmed by 5 bases and V by 4 bases; bases with no gene match: 8. CDR1 is ENHRY and CDR2 is SYGVKD in the germline V gene. This CDR3 has 16 amino acids. The CDR3 DNA reads TGTGCCATCAGTGGTATTAGCGGGGGGCTGGACAATGAGCAGTTCTTC. Translating it yields CAISGISGGLDNEQFF.

This chain connects TRBV12-3 or TRBV12-4 to TRBJ1-1; possibly TRBD1 for D (5 bases). The CDR3 has 13 residues. V was clipped by 1 base and J by 11 bases, with 14 bases between them. The CDR3, as DNA: TGTGCCAGCAGTTTAGGCGAAGGGGCGAGGGCTTTCTTT. Residues: CASSLGEGARAFF.

V and J are TRBV6-5 and TRBJ2-3; TRBD1 might be the D (6 bases). This CDR3 has 17 residues. With 2 bases removed from V and 3 bases from J, the gap between germline ends came to 18 bases. Germline V CDR1 and CDR2: MNHEY, SVGAGI. The CDR3 DNA follows: TGTGCCAGCAGTTACCGCCCTACAGGGTCGAAGACAGATACGCAGTATTTT. Translated, it gives CASSYRPTGSKTDTQYF.

This clonotype showed up many times. This rearrangement joins TRBV4-2 to TRBJ2-3, with D possibly matching TRBD2 (6 bases). The CDR3 has 18 residues. Germline lookup yields CDR1 LGHNA and CDR2 YNFKEQ. Trimming left V 4 bases short and J 1 base short, with 21 bases between. The CDR3 DNA reads as TGTGCCAGCAGCCCCCGGGGGTATCGTATGGACGGCACAGATACGCAGTATTTT. It translates to CASSPRGYRMDGTDTQYF.

The chain couples TRBV7-2 to TRBJ2-1; TRBD1 or TRBD2 may be the D gene (5 bases each). V was pared by 3 bases and J by 10 bases, with 16 bases between. This CDR3 spans 14 amino acids. CDR1 and CDR2 (germline): SGHTA, FQGNSA. The CDR3 DNA is TGTGCCAGCAGCTTGGACCGGGGACCCAGGGAGCAGTTCTTC. It translates to CASSLDRGPREQFF.

This chain joins TRBV6-6 and TRBJ1-4; D is ambiguous. Deletions cut 2 bases from V and 0 bases from J, with 7 bases between. The CDR3 has 15 amino acids. The germline V gene has CDR1 MNHNY and CDR2 SVGAGI (reference sequence). CDR3 in DNA: TGTGCCAGCAGTTACGACGGGACAACTAATGAAAAACTGTTTTTT. Translation gives CASSYDGTTNEKLFF.

This clonotype turned up a few times. The chain employs TRBV12-3 or TRBV12-4 and TRBJ2-5; TRBD2 aligns across 8 bases. This CDR3 is 17 amino acids long. J gave up 3 bases and V 6 bases, and 15 bases lay outside the gene matches. The CDR3, as DNA: TGTGCCAGCAGCACCGACGCGGGGGGTAGTCGGGAAGAGACCCAGTACTTC. Translated: CASSTDAGGSREETQYF.

This clonotype was recorded at least ten times. In DNA form, the CDR3 reads TGTGCCATCAGGGACGCCGCGGGGGGGGACTACAATGAGCAGTTCTTC. It encodes CAIRDAAGGDYNEQFF. The gene calls are TRBV10-3 and TRBJ2-1; TRBD2 aligns across 9 bases. V was pared by 6 bases and J by 3 bases, with 9 bases of the junction left unmatched. The germline V gene encodes CDR1 ENHRY and CDR2 SYGVKD. This CDR3 spans 16 amino acids.

This chain uses TRBV6-1 with TRBJ2-7; 8 bases agree with TRBD1. The CDR3 extends over 16 amino acids. Germline CDR1 reads MNHNS; CDR2 reads SASEGT. V shed 10 bases and J 2 bases; nucleotides not matched to a gene: 16. The DNA of the CDR3 is TGTGCCATCTCCCCTCCGACAGGGGAAATTCCCTACGAGCAGTACTTC. Its translation: CAISPPTGEIPYEQYF.

This clonotype was seen at least ten times. The rearrangement uses TRBV7-2 and TRBJ2-7; 7 nucleotides align to TRBD2. V lost 5 bases to trimming and J lost 3 bases; unmatched junction nucleotides: 13. The CDR3 is made up of 16 amino acids. Germline values: CDR1 SGHTA, CDR2 FQGNSA. The CDR3 region has the DNA TGTGCCAGCAGCACCTCAGCGGCTAGCGGAAACTACGAGCAGTACTTC. It yields the protein CASSTSAASGNYEQYF.

This clonotype showed up just a few times. It may be a read error: a sequence one base away is much more abundant. The chain recombines TRBV2 with TRBJ2-1; the D is unclear. This CDR3 region has 11 residues. Germline CDR1 SNHLY, CDR2 FYNNEI. Deletions cut 2 bases from V and 13 bases from J, with 9 bases between. The CDR3 sequence is CASSEQETQFF. The CDR3 nucleotides read TGTGCCAGCAGTGAACAAGAGACCCAGTTCTTC.

The count of this clonotype is one. The chain couples TRBV3-1 to TRBJ2-7, with D tentatively TRBD2 (6 bases). Germline loops: CDR1 LGHDT, CDR2 YNNKEL (reference sequence). Trimming took off 1 base at V and 1 base at J, with 11 bases between the two ends. The CDR3 is 15 amino acids. The DNA of the CDR3 is TGTGCCAGCAGCCAAGGAATGGGGGGATCCTACGAGCAGTACTTC. Translation gives CASSQGMGGSYEQYF.

This sequence joins TRBV7-2 and TRBJ2-4, with 12 bases identical to TRBD2. The J call is in doubt because the DNA end fits TRBJ2-7 better. The germline V gene encodes CDR1 SGHTA and CDR2 FQGNSA. The CDR3 sequence is 14 residues long. CDR3 sequence: CASRVTSGGIEQYF. The CDR3 nucleotides are TGTGCCAGCAGAGTAACTAGCGGGGGGATCGAGCAGTACTTC.

This clonotype was counted between two and nine times. CDR3 loop: CASGMVGRDSETQYF. The CDR3 coding sequence is TGTGCCAGCGGGATGGTTGGTCGGGATTCGGAGACCCAGTACTTC. The chain is built from TRBV28 and TRBJ2-5, with a tentative D call TRBD2 (5 bases). CDR1 is MDHEN and CDR2 is SYDVKM in the germline V gene. This CDR3 has 15 amino acids. V lost 8 bases and J 5 bases, leaving 21 bases between the germline ends.

This clonotype was picked up a small number of times. V and J are TRBV19 and TRBJ1-5; D possibly corresponds to TRBD1 (6 bases). The CDR3 covers 14 residues. CDR1 LNHDA and CDR2 SQIVND come from the germline V gene (reference sequence). V lost 2 bases and J lost 8, with 13 bases in between. The CDR3 spells CASSISGGEEPQHF. The CDR3 DNA reads as TGTGCCAGTAGTATATCGGGGGGCGAAGAGCCCCAGCATTTT.

This clonotype appeared once. The chain combines TRBV5-6 with TRBJ2-1; D could derive from TRBD1 or TRBD2 (5 bases each). This CDR3 region has 12 residues. The ends were cut back, 4 bases at V and 7 bases at J, with 9 bases in the middle. Germline V gene sequence: CDR1 SGHDT, CDR2 YYEEEE. The CDR3 sequence: CASSPGTNEQFF. The CDR3 nucleotides read TGTGCCAGCAGCCCCGGGACGAATGAGCAGTTCTTC.

A few counts support this clonotype. This rearrangement joins TRBV5-1 to TRBJ2-5; D remains ambiguous. The CDR3 runs 15 residues. The V and J ends lost 0 bases and 7 bases respectively, with 16 bases between them. Germline V gene data show CDR1 as SGHRS and CDR2 as YFSETQ. As DNA, the CDR3 is TGCGCCAGCAGCTTGGAGAACAGCCATCCGTGGACCCAGTACTTC. Translated: CASSLENSHPWTQYF.

This clonotype was picked up many times. The chain combines TRBV4-2 with TRBJ2-7; TRBD2 aligns across 10 bases. The CDR3 covers 15 residues. The germline gives CDR1 LGHNA, CDR2 YNFKEQ. Trimming removed 6 bases from V and 7 bases from J; junction bases left unmatched: 12. DNA for the CDR3: TGTGCCAGCAGTCTCGCGTTAGCGGGGGGAGAGGAGCAGTACTTC. This encodes CASSLALAGGEEQYF.

This clonotype was seen a handful of times. This chain links TRBV6-5 with TRBJ2-7, with D uncertain. The CDR3 loop spans 14 amino acids. V was pared by 2 bases and J by 7 bases, with 15 bases between. Germline assignment: CDR1 MNHEY and CDR2 SVGAGI. The CDR3 DNA sequence: TGTGCCAGCAGTTACGACTCCAGCCGGAATGAGCAGTACTTC. Translating gives CASSYDSSRNEQYF.

To note about this clonotype: A much larger clone differs from this one at a single base, so this may be a read error. The gene calls are TRBV20-1 and TRBJ2-1; 7 positions agree with TRBD2. Per germline, CDR1 DFQATT and CDR2 SNEGSKA (reference sequence). Trimming at V came to 4 bases and at J to 5 bases, leaving 8 bases not matched to a gene. The CDR3 is made up of 14 amino acids. The CDR3 spells CSAKRDFGHNEQFF. The CDR3 DNA reads as TGCAGTGCTAAGCGGGACTTTGGTCACAATGAGCAGTTCTTC.

This clonotype came up a few times. V and J are TRBV18 and TRBJ1-3, with D possibly matching TRBD1 (6 bases). Trimming took 2 bases from V and 3 from J, leaving 11 bases between them. The germline V gene encodes CDR1 KGHSH and CDR2 LQKENI. The CDR3 covers 15 residues. For the CDR3, the DNA is TGTGCCAGCTCACCAGAACAGGGCAGTGGAAACACCATATATTTT. Amino acid sequence: CASSPEQGSGNTIYF.

This clonotype is labeled medium-sized. V gene TRBV7-9 combines with J gene TRBJ2-7; 8 positions match TRBD2. Germline CDR1 reads SEHNR; CDR2 reads FQNEAQ (reference sequence). The ends lost 0 bases at V and 3 bases at J; junction bases unmatched: 7. The CDR3 loop spans 16 amino acids. CDR3 in amino acids: CASSLATIAGSYEQYF. In nucleotides, the CDR3 is TGTGCCAGCAGCTTAGCGACAATAGCGGGGAGCTACGAGCAGTACTTC.

This clonotype was recorded a few times. The CDR3: CASSFPRPNTGELFF. The CDR3 DNA reads as TGTGCCAGCAGCTTCCCCCGGCCGAACACCGGGGAGCTGTTTTTT. This rearrangement joins TRBV7-2 to TRBJ2-2; no definite D call. Germline V gene lookup returns CDR1 SGHTA and CDR2 FQGNSA. V gave up 3 bases and J gave up 0 bases, with 8 bases separating them. There are 15 residues in the CDR3. The full variable domain, rest sourced from reference TRBV7-2 and TRBJ2-2, is GAGVSQSPSNKVTEKGKDVELRCDPISGHTALYWYRQSLGQGLEFLIYFQGNSAPDKSGLPSDRFSAERTGGSVSTLTIQRTQQEDSAVYLCASSFPRPNTGELFFGEGSRLTVL.

Concerning this clonotype itself: A clone one base away is much larger, so this may be a read error. The J gene is TRBJ2-1, the V gene TRBV29-1, with D perhaps matching TRBD1 (6 bases). The J call could be wrong; TRBJ2-7 is a better fit for the DNA end. This CDR3 contains 14 residues. CDR1 and CDR2 from the germline V gene are SQVTM and ANQGSEA. CDR3 sequence: CSVEGQFWDNEQYF. As DNA, the CDR3 is TGCAGCGTCGAGGGACAATTTTGGGACAATGAGCAGTACTTC.

The chain employs TRBV11-2 and TRBJ2-7; the D is unclear. V lost 0 bases to trimming and J lost 5 bases, with 11 bases between them. CDR1 is SGHAT and CDR2 is FQNNGV in the germline V gene. The CDR3 has 14 amino acids. The CDR3 bases are TGTGCCAGCAGCTTAGAAAGGGTGGGGAACGAGCAGTACTTC. The encoded protein is CASSLERVGNEQYF. The variable domain in full, with the rest retrieved from reference TRBV11-2 and TRBJ2-7, is EAGVAQSPRYKIIEKRQSVAFWCNPISGHATLYWYQQILGQGPKLLIQFQNNGVVDDSQLPKDRFSAERLKGVDSTLKIQPAKLEDSAVYLCASSLERVGNEQYFGPGTRLTVT.

The chain has TRBV7-9 and TRBJ2-7; 7 nucleotides agree with TRBD1. CDR3 length: 14 residues. Trimming at V came to 2 bases and at J to 3 bases, leaving 4 bases not matched to a gene. The germline gives CDR1 SEHNR, CDR2 FQNEAQ (reference sequence). CDR3 protein: CASSLTGVDYEQYF. The DNA of the CDR3 is TGTGCCAGCAGCTTAACAGGGGTGGACTACGAGCAGTACTTC.